Shown below are 14 T cell receptor beta chains from a single sample sequenced in a study of vaccination and CD4 T cells after COVID-19. Treatment described: roughly nine-day PBMC culture with coronavirus spike peptide pools or control peptides (ViraFEST assay). Cultured CD4+ T cell DNA was sequenced using the Oncomine TCR Beta short-read assay. MiXCR, run by TCRdb on the PCR reads, gives a single entry per CDR3 protein. Of 15,000 to 25,000 distinct CDR3 sequences in the sample, around 46% were seen once. These receptors have no identified antigens. The sequencing here drew on CD4+ T cells from blood, cultured in vitro, taken before SARS-CoV-2 vaccination. These receptors all come from a human donor who had recovered from COVID-19.

A single count supports this clonotype. The chain couples TRBV7-6 to TRBJ2-3; 10 positions agree with TRBD2. The CDR3 covers 15 residues. Germline V gene sequence: CDR1 SGHVS, CDR2 FNYEAQ. The J segment lost 5 bases and the V segment lost 5 bases, leaving 7 bases of the junction unmatched. DNA for the CDR3: TGTGCCAGCAGCCTCGGGACTAGCGCGCAAGATACGCAGTATTTT. Translated: CASSLGTSAQDTQYF.

This clonotype was detected only a few times. The V gene is TRBV6-5, the J gene TRBJ1-1; TRBD1 might be the D (5 bases). This CDR3 region has 14 residues. Trimming took 0 bases from V and 10 from J, leaving 15 bases between them. Per the germline V gene, CDR1 is MNHEY and CDR2 is SVGAGI. This CDR3 reads CASSYSVLSGLAFF. CDR3 nucleotides: TGTGCCAGCAGTTACTCGGTACTGTCGGGGCTAGCTTTCTTT.

The rearrangement uses TRBV7-6 and TRBJ2-2; the D gene is possibly TRBD1 (5 bases). The germline V and J ends were trimmed by 8 bases and 0 bases, with 10 bases remaining between them. Germline V CDR1 and CDR2: SGHVS, FNYEAQ. The CDR3 has 14 amino acids. The chain's CDR3 is CASWGTANTGELFF. DNA of the CDR3: TGTGCCAGCTGGGGCACCGCGAACACCGGGGAGCTGTTTTTT. Full variable domain (outside the CDR3, taken from reference TRBV7-6 and TRBJ2-2): GAGVSQSPRYKVTKRGQDVALRCDPISGHVSLYWYRQALGQGPEFLTYFNYEAQQDKSGLPNDRFSAERPEGSISTLTIQRTEQRDSAMYRCASWGTANTGELFFGEGSRLTVL.

This clonotype was picked up a small number of times. The rearrangement links TRBV6-5 to TRBJ2-5; D possibly corresponds to TRBD1 (5 bases). V lost 0 bases to trimming and J lost 5 bases, with 16 bases between them. The CDR3 covers 16 residues. Germline V lookup: CDR1 MNHEY, CDR2 SVGAGI. The CDR3 bases are TGTGCCAGCAGTTACTCGATTGGTAGGGGCCGGGAGACCCAGTACTTC. It is translated as CASSYSIGRGRETQYF.

This clonotype was seen only a few times. The chain carries TRBV7-2 and TRBJ2-3; D unresolved. CDR1 is SGHTA and CDR2 is FQGNSA in the germline V gene. The CDR3 is 15 amino acids. With 1 base removed from V and 0 bases from J, the gap between germline ends came to 8 bases. The CDR3 is CASSLVSASTDTQYF. The CDR3 nucleotides are TGTGCCAGCAGCTTAGTTTCGGCTAGCACAGATACGCAGTATTTT.

V is TRBV15 and J is TRBJ1-1, with 8 bases identical to TRBD1. J gave up 0 bases and V 0 bases, and 3 bases lay outside the gene matches. This CDR3 is built from 16 residues. Germline V gene lookup returns CDR1 LNHNV and CDR2 YYDKDF (reference sequence). The CDR3 coding sequence is TGTGCCACCAGCAGAGACCCACAGGGGGTGAACACTGAAGCTTTCTTT. It yields the protein CATSRDPQGVNTEAFF.

The chain uses TRBV6-4 and TRBJ1-5; D might be TRBD1 (5 bases). CDR3 length: 15 amino acids. V dropped 0 bases and J dropped 2 bases, with 8 bases sitting between them. Per the germline V gene, CDR1 is MRHNA and CDR2 is SNTAGT. This CDR3 is CASSDSSGRNQPQHF. The CDR3 region has the DNA TGTGCCAGCAGTGACTCCTCGGGACGCAATCAGCCCCAGCATTTT.

The rearrangement links TRBV20-1 to TRBJ2-3, with 8 positions matching TRBD2. Germline trimming cut 0 bases from V and 6 bases from J; bases unmatched to any gene: 14. Germline V lookup: CDR1 DFQATT, CDR2 SNEGSKA (reference sequence). This CDR3 region has 17 residues. The CDR3 loop is CSARDNRGGGLRDTQYF. CDR3 nucleotides: TGCAGTGCTAGAGATAATCGGGGCGGGGGGCTCAGGGATACGCAGTATTTT.

Written as DNA, the CDR3 is TGTGCCAGCCGCACTTCCCTAGAGGAGACCCAGTACTTC. It encodes CASRTSLEETQYF. The chain links TRBV12-3 or TRBV12-4 to TRBJ2-5; D is uncertain. The CDR3 has 13 residues. V lost 8 bases and J 5 bases, leaving 15 bases between the germline ends.

This sequence joins TRBV20-1 and TRBJ2-1, with D unresolved. The germline CDR1 and CDR2 sequences are DFQATT and SNEGSKA (reference sequence). The CDR3 has 16 amino acids. V was shortened by 2 bases and J by 3 bases, with 17 bases between the two germline ends. The CDR3 region has the DNA TGCAGTGCTAGATTTCCCCTTGGGGTGGGCTACAATGAGCAGTTCTTC. It encodes CSARFPLGVGYNEQFF.

There are a few counts of this clonotype. The rearrangement uses TRBV7-3 and TRBJ1-6; 7 bases agree with TRBD1. Germline CDR1 is SGHTA and CDR2 is FQGTGA. This CDR3 has 13 amino acids. Trimming cost V 5 bases and J 11 bases; bases outside gene matches: 6. This chain's CDR3 is CASSLRGSTPLHF. The DNA for the CDR3 is TGTGCCAGCAGCCTCAGGGGGAGTACACCCCTCCACTTT.

This clonotype was observed a handful of times. The chain couples TRBV6-1 to TRBJ1-6, with D hard to call. Per the germline V gene, CDR1 is MNHNS and CDR2 is SASEGT. V was trimmed by 6 bases and J by 2 bases, leaving 8 bases between them. The CDR3 length is 14 residues. This CDR3 is CASRSGTYNSPLHF. CDR3 DNA sequence: TGTGCCAGCAGATCCGGGACCTATAATTCACCCCTCCACTTT.

The rearrangement joins TRBV10-2 to TRBJ2-2; D is undetermined. Trimming removed 3 bases from V and 2 bases from J, with 7 bases in between. CDR3 length: 14 residues. Germline assignment: CDR1 WSHSY and CDR2 SAAADI. In DNA, the CDR3 is TGCGCCAGCAGTGACATCGGTAACACCGGGGAGCTGTTTTTT. Amino acids: CASSDIGNTGELFF.

This chain links TRBV6-2 or TRBV6-3 with TRBJ1-2; D is ambiguous. The V end was cut by 7 bases, the J end by 7 bases, with 13 bases between. Germline V gives CDR1 MNHEY, CDR2 SVGEGT. The CDR3 sequence is 12 residues long. As DNA, the CDR3 is TGTGCCAGCACCTGGACCTCGGGTGGCTACACCTTC. It is translated as CASTWTSGGYTF.